Listed below are T cell receptor beta chains from one sample, sequenced in a study of OX40 agonist ivuxolimab in advanced cancers. The method was immunoSEQ multiplex PCR; TCRdb's version includes in-frame clones alone and lacks a portion of them. The sample includes fewer than 40,000 clones, approximately 80% of them seen just once. The specimen comprised CD4+ or CD8+ T cells sorted from blood, sampled in a trial of the OX40 agonist ivuxolimab. The receptors shown here come from an adult with an advanced solid tumor such as melanoma, head and neck, liver or kidney cancer. Both conserved end residues are part of each CDR3. A D gene is named only where the DNA matches it firmly. Expanded clones get a size class; other rows say once, few or many, or leave the size out.

J gene: TRBJ2-3; clone size: -; V gene: TRBV20-1; D gene: -; CDR3 length: 11; CDR3 DNA: TGCAGTGCCGGTCCCGGAGATACGCAGTATTTT; CDR3 protein: CSAGPGDTQYF
J gene: TRBJ1-3; clone size: -; V gene: TRBV28; D gene: -; CDR3 length: 16; CDR3 DNA: TGTGCCAGCAGTGACATACAGGGTGCCTCCGGAAACACCATATATTTT; CDR3 protein: CASSDIQGASGNTIYF
J gene: TRBJ1-6; clone size: -; V gene: TRBV6-1; D gene: -; CDR3 length: 14; CDR3 DNA: TGTGCCAGCAGCGGCAGGGAAAGGAATTCACCCCTCCACTTT; CDR3 protein: CASSGRERNSPLHF
J gene: TRBJ2-5; clone size: -; V gene: TRBV10-3; D gene: -; CDR3 length: 14; CDR3 DNA: TGTGCCATCGAGGACTCCAGGGGCGCCGAGACCCAGTACTTC; CDR3 protein: CAIEDSRGAETQYF
J gene: TRBJ2-1; clone size: -; V gene: TRBV7-9; D gene: -; CDR3 length: 12; CDR3 DNA: TGTGCCAGCAGCTCCCTGCGGGGTGAGCAGTTCTTC; CDR3 protein: CASSSLRGEQFF
J gene: TRBJ1-1; clone size: -; V gene: TRBV10-2; D gene: -; CDR3 length: 12; CDR3 DNA: TGCGCCAGCAGTGATTACCGCACTGAAGCTTTCTTT; CDR3 protein: CASSDYRTEAFF
J gene: TRBJ1-2; clone size: -; V gene: TRBV2; D gene: -; CDR3 length: 15; CDR3 DNA: TGTGCCAGCAGTGACTATTTGAGGGGAAGGAACGGCTACACCTTC; CDR3 protein: CASSDYLRGRNGYTF
J gene: TRBJ2-3; clone size: -; V gene: TRBV30; D gene: TRBD2; CDR3 length: 18; CDR3 DNA: TGTGCCTGGAGTACCGGGACTAGCGCTTTTACTAGCACAGATACGCAGTATTTT; CDR3 protein: CAWSTGTSAFTSTDTQYF
J gene: TRBJ1-5; clone size: -; V gene: TRBV18; D gene: -; CDR3 length: 14; CDR3 DNA: TGTGCCAGCTCACCATCTTACAACAATCAGCCCCAGCATTTT; CDR3 protein: CASSPSYNNQPQHF
J gene: TRBJ1-2; clone size: -; V gene: TRBV5-1; D gene: -; CDR3 length: 13; CDR3 DNA: TGCGCCAGCAGCTTGGGAGGGTATTTAGGCTACACCTTC; CDR3 protein: CASSLGGYLGYTF
J gene: TRBJ2-7; clone size: medium-sized; V gene: TRBV10-2; D gene: TRBD2; CDR3 length: 15; CDR3 DNA: TGCGCCAGCAGAGGACTAGCAGGAAGCTCCTACGAGCAGTACTTC; CDR3 protein: CASRGLAGSSYEQYF
J gene: TRBJ2-5; clone size: -; V gene: TRBV30; D gene: TRBD1; CDR3 length: 14; CDR3 DNA: TGTGCCTGGACTGGACAGGGGGCGCGGGGGACCCAGTACTTC; CDR3 protein: CAWTGQGARGTQYF
J gene: TRBJ2-2; clone size: -; V gene: TRBV7-6; D gene: -; CDR3 length: 14; CDR3 DNA: TGTGCCAGCAGCTTATACCAGGGAACCGGGGAGCTGTTTTTT; CDR3 protein: CASSLYQGTGELFF
J gene: TRBJ1-2; clone size: -; V gene: TRBV5-4; D gene: -; CDR3 length: 14; CDR3 DNA: TGTGCCAGCAGCTTGGACAGTTCGGGGTATGGCTACACCTTC; CDR3 protein: CASSLDSSGYGYTF
J gene: TRBJ2-5; clone size: once; V gene: TRBV18; D gene: TRBD1; CDR3 length: 14; CDR3 DNA: TGTGCCAGCTCACTAACGGGACAGCAAGAGACCCAGTACTTC; CDR3 protein: CASSLTGQQETQYF
J gene: TRBJ2-4; clone size: -; V gene: TRBV19; D gene: TRBD1; CDR3 length: 15; CDR3 DNA: TGTGCCACATCAGGGGGCAGTCTAGCCAAAAACATTCAGTACTTC; CDR3 protein: CATSGGSLAKNIQYF
J gene: TRBJ1-3; clone size: -; V gene: TRBV9; D gene: -; CDR3 length: 12; CDR3 DNA: TGTGCCAGCAGCGTCTCCGGAAACACCATATATTTT; CDR3 protein: CASSVSGNTIYF
J gene: TRBJ1-2; clone size: -; V gene: TRBV28; D gene: -; CDR3 length: 13; CDR3 DNA: TGTGCCAGCAGTTTAGGGGGGGCGAGGGGCTACACCTTC; CDR3 protein: CASSLGGARGYTF
J gene: TRBJ1-1; clone size: -; V gene: TRBV7-2; D gene: TRBD1; CDR3 length: 15; CDR3 DNA: TGTGCCAGCAGCTTTTGGACAGGCTGGGGCACTGAAGCTTTCTTT; CDR3 protein: CASSFWTGWGTEAFF
J gene: TRBJ1-2; clone size: -; V gene: TRBV5-1; D gene: -; CDR3 length: 14; CDR3 DNA: TGCGCCAGCAGCTTGGAGTCGGTTAACTATGGCTACACCTTC; CDR3 protein: CASSLESVNYGYTF
J gene: TRBJ1-6; clone size: -; V gene: TRBV13; D gene: -; CDR3 length: 15; CDR3 DNA: TGTGCCAGCAGCCGCCGGGGGTCCATCGGTTCACCCCTCCACTTT; CDR3 protein: CASSRRGSIGSPLHF
J gene: TRBJ2-5; clone size: -; V gene: TRBV11-2; D gene: TRBD2; CDR3 length: 15; CDR3 DNA: TGTGCCAGCAGCTTAGATATGGGAGGGAAGGGGACCCAGTACTTC; CDR3 protein: CASSLDMGGKGTQYF
J gene: TRBJ2-1; clone size: -; V gene: TRBV28; D gene: -; CDR3 length: 22; CDR3 DNA: TGTGCCAGCAGTTCGGCGCACCCAGGGTCTAGGGGGGGTGGCGGGCGAGACAATGAGCAGTTCTTC; CDR3 protein: CASSSAHPGSRGGGGRDNEQFF
J gene: TRBJ2-3; clone size: few; V gene: TRBV14; D gene: TRBD2; CDR3 length: 17; CDR3 DNA: TGTGCCAGCAGCCAACAGCGGGGGGGGTTTAGCACAGATACGCAGTATTTT; CDR3 protein: CASSQQRGGFSTDTQYF
J gene: TRBJ2-3; clone size: few; V gene: TRBV6-5; D gene: -; CDR3 length: 15; CDR3 DNA: TGTGCCAGCAGTCCTCGTTCCTTAGGGACAGATACGCAGTATTTT; CDR3 protein: CASSPRSLGTDTQYF
J gene: TRBJ2-7; clone size: -; V gene: TRBV6-1; D gene: -; CDR3 length: 15; CDR3 DNA: TGTGCCAGCAGGGGGGAGAGGGCGGCTCGGCTCGAGCAGTACTTC; CDR3 protein: CASRGERAARLEQYF